This TCR beta chain appears in the sequencing data of a study of blood T cell repertoires in COVID-19. Study summary: In each case, the material was cDNA or gDNA derived from T cells, B-cell-depleted T cells, or PBMCs.

This CDR3 spans 14 amino acids. Trimming removed 4 bases at V and 6 bases at J, with 15 bases between. CDR1 and CDR2 (germline): SEHNR, FQNEAQ (reference sequence). Produced via immunoSEQ multiplex PCR; TCRdb's table is partial and in-frame only. The sample lists around 310,000 clones, 90% occurring once. This chain links TRBV7-9 with TRBJ1-1; a weak D match, TRBD1 (6 bases). Source material: peripheral blood. This sequence was found in a woman aged 40 to 50 with COVID-19, enrolled during active disease. The CDR3 DNA sequence: TGTGCCAGCAGCTCAATTACAGGGATCGCTGAAGCTTTCTTT. It translates to CASSSITGIAEAFF. Combining the CDR3 with reference TRBV7-9 and TRBJ1-1 gives the whole variable domain DTGVSQNPRHKITKRGQNVTFRCDPISEHNRLYWYRQTLGQGPEFLTYFQNEAQLEKSRLLSDRFSAERPKGSFSTLEIQRTEQGDSAMYLCASSSITGIAEAFFGQGTRLTVV.